This TCR beta chain was found in a study of OX40 agonist ivuxolimab in advanced cancers. About the research overall: A partial response was reached by three patients: one with hepatocellular carcinoma and two with cutaneous melanoma.

Points on this clone: The antigen remains unidentified.

Baseline was the first blood sampling point, followed by cycle 4 day 1 and cycle 7 day 1. Study-wide results and caveats: The mean number of expanded clones was higher in CD8+ T cells than in CD4+.

Here immunoSEQ multiplex PCR was the method, and the copy in TCRdb shows in-frame clones only, minus some. The sample lists about 28,000 clones, more than 90% occurring once. Germline assignment: CDR1 SQVTM and CDR2 ANQGSEA. This CDR3 contains 13 residues. The V and J ends lost 5 bases and 7 bases, in that order; junction bases with no gene match: 9. This sample comprised CD4+ or CD8+ T cells sorted from blood, obtained in a trial of the OX40 agonist ivuxolimab. The chain uses TRBV29-1 and TRBJ2-7; 9 nucleotides match TRBD2. The TCR was taken from an adult with an advanced solid tumor such as melanoma, head and neck, liver or kidney cancer. The DNA for the CDR3 is TGCAGCGTTTCCCTAGCGGGATCCGGTGAGCAGTACTTC. Amino acids: CSVSLAGSGEQYF.